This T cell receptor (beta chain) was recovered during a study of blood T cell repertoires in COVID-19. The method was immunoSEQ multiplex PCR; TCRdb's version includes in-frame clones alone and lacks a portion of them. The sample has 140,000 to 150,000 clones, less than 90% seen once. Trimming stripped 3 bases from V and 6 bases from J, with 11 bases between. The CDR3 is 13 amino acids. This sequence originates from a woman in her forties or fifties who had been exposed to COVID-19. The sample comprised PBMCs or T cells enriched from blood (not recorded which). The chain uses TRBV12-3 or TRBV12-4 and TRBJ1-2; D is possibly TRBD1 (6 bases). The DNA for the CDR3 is TGTGCCAGCAGTTTTGCCAGGGGAAATGGCTACACCTTC. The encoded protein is CASSFARGNGYTF.